Each of the 17 T cell receptor beta chains below was sequenced from the same sample in a study of blood T cell repertoires in COVID-19. Using immunoSEQ multiplex PCR, the repertoire was profiled, and TCRdb retains in-frame clones only, with some absent. The table has about 200,000 clones, approximately 81% seen once; the top ten hold 4.9%. The source material was peripheral blood. The receptors were gathered from an elderly woman with acute or convalescent COVID-19.

The J gene is TRBJ1-5, the V gene TRBV30, with D tentatively TRBD1 (5 bases). V was clipped by 2 bases and J by 7 bases, with 12 bases between them. The germline CDR1 and CDR2 sequences are GTSNPN and SVGIG (reference sequence). There are 13 residues in the CDR3. The CDR3: CAWSLDGGQPQHF. The CDR3 DNA reads as TGTGCCTGGAGTCTCGATGGGGGGCAGCCCCAGCATTTT.

The chain couples TRBV7-2 to TRBJ1-1, with D possibly TRBD1 on 5 matching bases. There are 13 residues in the CDR3. CDR1 and CDR2 from the germline V gene are SGHTA and FQGNSA. With 3 bases removed from V and 3 bases from J, the gap between germline ends came to 8 bases. Here the CDR3 reads CASSFGGDTEAFF. The CDR3 DNA is TGTGCCAGCAGCTTTGGGGGGGACACTGAAGCTTTCTTT.

This clone appeared a few times. Here the CDR3 DNA reads TGTGCCAGCAGCGTTCGGGACAGGGGTTCCTACGAGCAGTACTTC. Amino acids: CASSVRDRGSYEQYF. This chain joins TRBV9 and TRBJ2-7; 10 nucleotides line up with TRBD1. In germline, CDR1 is SGDLS, CDR2 YYNGEE. CDR3 size: 15 residues. The trim removed 2 bases at V and 1 base at J, leaving 3 bases unmatched.

V and J are TRBV29-1 and TRBJ1-2, with TRBD1 as a possible D gene (5 bases). CDR1 SQVTM and CDR2 ANQGSEA come from the germline V gene. CDR3 size: 12 residues. The V end was cut by 4 bases, the J end by 2 bases, with 8 bases between. The chain's CDR3 is CSVGWGNYGYTF. In DNA, the CDR3 is TGCAGCGTTGGGTGGGGCAACTATGGCTACACCTTC.

The J gene is TRBJ2-7, the V gene TRBV29-1; D is perhaps TRBD1 (5 bases). Trimming took 7 bases from V and 6 from J, leaving 16 bases between them. Germline V gives CDR1 SQVTM, CDR2 ANQGSEA. This CDR3 contains 12 residues. The CDR3 sequence is CSARRSGPEQYF. The DNA for the CDR3 is TGCAGCGCACGACGGTCAGGGCCCGAGCAGTACTTC.

CDR3 region: CASSGGLVSTDTQYF. CDR3 DNA: TGTGCCAGCAGCGGTGGACTAGTAAGCACAGATACGCAGTATTTT. The J gene is TRBJ2-3, the V gene TRBV2; 7 nucleotides line up with TRBD2. J gave up 0 bases and V 6 bases, and 6 bases lay outside the gene matches. The germline CDR1 and CDR2 sequences are SNHLY and FYNNEI. The CDR3 is 15 amino acids.

The chain carries TRBV7-3 and TRBJ2-1, with TRBD2 matching over 10 bases. The germline gives CDR1 SGHTA, CDR2 FQGTGA. This CDR3 is built from 16 residues. Trimming removed 2 bases from V and 7 bases from J; junction bases left unmatched: 8. The chain's CDR3 is CASSLPSGRARNEQFF. DNA for the CDR3: TGTGCCAGCAGCTTACCCAGCGGGAGGGCCAGGAATGAGCAGTTCTTC.

In its sample, this clone was seen a few times. The chain couples TRBV10-3 to TRBJ1-5, with D uncertain. V lost 0 bases and J lost 6, with 12 bases in between. The CDR3 is made up of 15 amino acids. Germline lookup yields CDR1 ENHRY and CDR2 SYGVKD. The CDR3 DNA reads TGTGCCATCAGTGAGTCGCGAGGGCCGGGTCAGCCCCAGCATTTT. Protein sequence: CAISESRGPGQPQHF.

This sequence joins TRBV6-5 and TRBJ2-7; D perhaps matches TRBD1 (5 bases). The length of the CDR3 is 13 residues. The germline V gene has CDR1 MNHEY and CDR2 SVGAGI. V was clipped by 8 bases and J by 3 bases, with 14 bases between them. The CDR3 sequence is CASQGFGFYEQYF. CDR3 DNA: TGTGCCAGCCAGGGTTTCGGTTTCTACGAGCAGTACTTC.

The chain couples TRBV7-6 to TRBJ2-7, with D hard to call. Germline V gene data show CDR1 as SGHVS and CDR2 as FNYEAQ. The CDR3 consists of 14 residues. The germline V and J ends were trimmed by 3 bases and 0 bases, with 9 bases remaining between them. CDR3: CASSFLQSSYEQYF. The CDR3, as DNA: TGTGCCAGCAGCTTCCTACAGAGCTCCTACGAGCAGTACTTC.

CDR3 sequence reads: CASSLDRGYNTEAFF. The CDR3 DNA sequence: TGTGCCAGCAGCCTCGACAGAGGTTACAACACTGAAGCTTTCTTT. The V gene is TRBV7-8, the J gene TRBJ1-1; weak D call: TRBD1 (5 bases). The CDR3 consists of 15 residues. V shed 5 bases and J shed 2 bases, with 15 bases lying between them. Germline CDR1 and CDR2: SGHVS and FQNEAQ. Supplemented by reference TRBV7-8 and TRBJ1-1, the full variable domain reads GAGVSQSPRYKVAKRGQDVALRCDPISGHVSLFWYQQALGQGPEFLTYFQNEAQLDKSGLPSDRFFAERPEGSVSTLKIQRTQQEDSAVYLCASSLDRGYNTEAFFGQGTRLTVV.

The rearrangement uses TRBV21-1 and TRBJ1-2. TRBV21-1 is a recognized pseudogene. The CDR3 contains 14 residues. The CDR3 sequence: CASLTGTPGGGYTF. The CDR3 DNA follows: TGTGCCAGCTTGACGGGGACACCGGGAGGAGGCTACACCTTC.

The rearrangement joins TRBV6-5 to TRBJ2-1; 8 bases are a match to TRBD1. Germline loops: CDR1 MNHEY, CDR2 SVGAGI. The V gene end was trimmed by 7 bases and the J gene end by 6 bases; junction bases not matched to a gene: 8. The CDR3 runs to 14 residues. CDR3 coding DNA: TGTGCCAGCATCCCCCCAGGGGGCCGCAATGAGCAGTTCTTC. Residues: CASIPPGGRNEQFF.

This rearrangement joins TRBV9 to TRBJ2-3; 8 nucleotides line up with TRBD2. V was pared by 0 bases and J by 5 bases, with 8 bases of the junction left unmatched. This CDR3 is 16 amino acids long. Germline CDR1 is SGDLS and CDR2 is YYNGEE. CDR3: CASSVGGLVVEDTQYF. In nucleotides, the CDR3 is TGTGCCAGCAGCGTAGGGGGACTAGTTGTAGAAGATACGCAGTATTTT.

This clone was detected a few times. The V call is TRBV2, the J call TRBJ1-5; D gene ambiguous. This CDR3 has 16 residues. Trimming pared 2 bases from V and 0 bases from J, leaving 11 bases between. CDR1 is SNHLY, CDR2 FYNNEI, per germline. The CDR3 bases are TGTGCCAGCAGTGAATTTCTGGCGGGTAGCAATCAGCCCCAGCATTTT. Protein sequence: CASSEFLAGSNQPQHF.

This sequence joins TRBV6-5 and TRBJ2-7; TRBD1 matches at 9 bases. V lost 7 bases, J lost 3 bases, and 4 bases stayed unmatched. Germline-derived CDR1 and CDR2 are MNHEY and SVGAGI. The CDR3 covers 13 residues. The CDR3 protein is CASTRDRDYEQYF. The CDR3 bases are TGTGCCAGCACCCGGGACAGGGACTACGAGCAGTACTTC.

V and J are TRBV11-3 and TRBJ1-4; D is perhaps TRBD1 (6 bases). V was cut by 6 bases and J by 7 bases, with 12 bases left in between. Germline values: CDR1 SGHNT, CDR2 YENEEA. The CDR3 is 13 residues long. The CDR3 nucleotides read TGTGCCAGCAGGAACAGGGAGTCTGAAAAACTGTTTTTT. Residues: CASRNRESEKLFF.